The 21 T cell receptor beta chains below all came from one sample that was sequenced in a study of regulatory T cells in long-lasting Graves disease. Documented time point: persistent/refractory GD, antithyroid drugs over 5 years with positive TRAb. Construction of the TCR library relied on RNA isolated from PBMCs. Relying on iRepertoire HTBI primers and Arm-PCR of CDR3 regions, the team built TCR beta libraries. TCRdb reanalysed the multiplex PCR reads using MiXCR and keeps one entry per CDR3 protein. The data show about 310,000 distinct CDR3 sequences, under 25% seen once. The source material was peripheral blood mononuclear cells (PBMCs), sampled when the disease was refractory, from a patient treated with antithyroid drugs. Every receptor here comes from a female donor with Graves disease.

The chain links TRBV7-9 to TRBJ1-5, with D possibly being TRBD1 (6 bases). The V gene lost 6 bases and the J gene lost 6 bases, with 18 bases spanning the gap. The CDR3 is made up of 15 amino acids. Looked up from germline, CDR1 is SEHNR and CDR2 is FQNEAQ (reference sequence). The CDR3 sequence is CASSPAGGLSQPQHF. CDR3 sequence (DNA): TGTGCCAGCAGTCCCGCGGGGGGGCTAAGTCAGCCCCAGCATTTT.

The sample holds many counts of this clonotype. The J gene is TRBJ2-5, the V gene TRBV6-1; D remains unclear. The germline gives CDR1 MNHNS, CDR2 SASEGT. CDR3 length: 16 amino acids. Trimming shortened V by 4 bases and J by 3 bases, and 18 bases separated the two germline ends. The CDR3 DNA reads TGTGCCAGCAGTGTACCCCTTCGGCAACCCAAAGAGACCCAGTACTTC. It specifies CASSVPLRQPKETQYF.

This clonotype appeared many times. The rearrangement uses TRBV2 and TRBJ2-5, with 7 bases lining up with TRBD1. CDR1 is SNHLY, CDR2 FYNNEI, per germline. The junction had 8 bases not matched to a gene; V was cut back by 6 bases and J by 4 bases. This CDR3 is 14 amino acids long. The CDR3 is CASSEQGIGETQYF. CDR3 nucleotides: TGTGCCAGCAGCGAACAGGGGATAGGAGAGACCCAGTACTTC.

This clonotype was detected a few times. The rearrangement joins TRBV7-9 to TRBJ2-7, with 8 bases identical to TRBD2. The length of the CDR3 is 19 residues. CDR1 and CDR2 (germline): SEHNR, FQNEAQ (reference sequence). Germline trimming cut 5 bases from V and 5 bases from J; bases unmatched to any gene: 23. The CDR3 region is CASSPSPGIRREGLDEQYF. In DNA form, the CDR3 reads TGTGCCAGCAGCCCTTCGCCAGGGATCCGCCGGGAGGGTCTGGACGAGCAGTACTTC.

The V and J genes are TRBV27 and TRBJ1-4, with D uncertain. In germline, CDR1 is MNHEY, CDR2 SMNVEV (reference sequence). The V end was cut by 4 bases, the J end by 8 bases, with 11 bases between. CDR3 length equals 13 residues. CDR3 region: CASSWFPEEKLFF. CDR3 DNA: TGTGCCAGCAGTTGGTTTCCAGAGGAAAAACTGTTTTTT.

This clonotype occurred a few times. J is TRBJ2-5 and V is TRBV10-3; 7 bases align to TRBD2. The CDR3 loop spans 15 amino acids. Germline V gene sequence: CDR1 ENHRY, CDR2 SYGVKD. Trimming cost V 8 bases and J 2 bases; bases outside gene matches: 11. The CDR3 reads CAIGGTTPRQETQYF. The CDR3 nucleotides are TGTGCCATCGGGGGGACTACACCGCGACAAGAGACCCAGTACTTC.

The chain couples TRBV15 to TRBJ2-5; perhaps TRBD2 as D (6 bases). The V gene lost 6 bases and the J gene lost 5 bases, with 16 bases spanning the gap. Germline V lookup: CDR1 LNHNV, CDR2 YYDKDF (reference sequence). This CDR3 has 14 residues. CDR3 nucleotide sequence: TGTGCCACCAGAGGGCGGGACTTTCGGGAGACCCAGTACTTC. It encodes CATRGRDFRETQYF. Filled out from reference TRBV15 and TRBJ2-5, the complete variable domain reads DAMVIQNPRYQVTQFGKPVTLSCSQTLNHNVMYWYQQKSSQAPKLLFHYYDKDFNNEADTPDNFQSRRPNTSFCFLDIRSPGLGDTAMYLCATRGRDFRETQYFGPGTRLLVL.

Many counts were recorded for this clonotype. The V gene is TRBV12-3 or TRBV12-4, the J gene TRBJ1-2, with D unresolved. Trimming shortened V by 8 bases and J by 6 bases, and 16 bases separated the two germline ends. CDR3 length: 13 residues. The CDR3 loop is CASFSQGRDGYTF. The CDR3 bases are TGTGCCAGCTTCTCACAAGGGAGGGATGGCTACACCTTC.

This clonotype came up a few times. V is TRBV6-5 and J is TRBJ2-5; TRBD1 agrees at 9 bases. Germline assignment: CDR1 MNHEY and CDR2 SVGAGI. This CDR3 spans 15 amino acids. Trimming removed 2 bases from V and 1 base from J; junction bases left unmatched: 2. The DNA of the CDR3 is TGTGCCAGCAGTTACCAACAGGGGGCCCAAGAGACCCAGTACTTC. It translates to CASSYQQGAQETQYF.

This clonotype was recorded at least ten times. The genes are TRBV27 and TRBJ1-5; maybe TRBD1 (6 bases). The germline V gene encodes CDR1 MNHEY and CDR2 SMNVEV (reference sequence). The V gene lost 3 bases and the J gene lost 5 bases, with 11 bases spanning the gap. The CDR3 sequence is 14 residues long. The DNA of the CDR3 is TGTGCCAGCAGTTTCACTCAGGGGTATCAGCCCCAGCATTTT. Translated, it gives CASSFTQGYQPQHF.

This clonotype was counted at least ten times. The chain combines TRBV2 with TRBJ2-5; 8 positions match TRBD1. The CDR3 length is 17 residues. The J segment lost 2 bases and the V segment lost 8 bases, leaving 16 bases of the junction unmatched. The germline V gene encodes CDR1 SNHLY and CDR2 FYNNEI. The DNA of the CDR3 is TGTGCCAGCTCCGAGGACAGGGTGGATTTCCGGCAAGAGACCCAGTACTTC. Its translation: CASSEDRVDFRQETQYF.

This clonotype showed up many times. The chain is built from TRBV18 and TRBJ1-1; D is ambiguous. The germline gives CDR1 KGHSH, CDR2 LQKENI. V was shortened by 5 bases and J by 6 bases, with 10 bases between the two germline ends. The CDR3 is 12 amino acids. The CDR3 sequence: CASSEGSAEAFF. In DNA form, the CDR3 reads TGTGCCAGCTCAGAAGGATCTGCTGAAGCTTTCTTT.

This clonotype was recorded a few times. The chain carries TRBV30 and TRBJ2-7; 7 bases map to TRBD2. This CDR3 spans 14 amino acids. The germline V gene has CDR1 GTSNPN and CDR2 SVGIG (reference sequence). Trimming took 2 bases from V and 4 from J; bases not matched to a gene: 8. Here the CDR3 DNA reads TGTGCCTGGAGTTGGGACTACCGTTCGTACGAGCAGTACTTC. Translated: CAWSWDYRSYEQYF.

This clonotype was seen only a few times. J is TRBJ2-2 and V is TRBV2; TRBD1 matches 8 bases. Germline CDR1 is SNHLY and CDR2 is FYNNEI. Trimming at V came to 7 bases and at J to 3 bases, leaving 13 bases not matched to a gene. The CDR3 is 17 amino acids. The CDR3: CASTPRFGTGYTGELFF. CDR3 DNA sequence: TGTGCCAGCACCCCTAGGTTTGGGACAGGTTACACCGGGGAGCTGTTTTTT.

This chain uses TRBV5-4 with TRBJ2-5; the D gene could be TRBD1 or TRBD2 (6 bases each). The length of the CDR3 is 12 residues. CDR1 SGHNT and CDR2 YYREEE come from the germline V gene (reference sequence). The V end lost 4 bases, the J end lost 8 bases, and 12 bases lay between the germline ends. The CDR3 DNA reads TGTGCCAGCAGCGCGGACGGGGGCACCCAGTACTTC. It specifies CASSADGGTQYF.

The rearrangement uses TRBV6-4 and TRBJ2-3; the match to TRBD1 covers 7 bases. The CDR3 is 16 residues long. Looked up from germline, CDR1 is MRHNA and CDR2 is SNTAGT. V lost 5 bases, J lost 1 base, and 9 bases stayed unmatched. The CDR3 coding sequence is TGTGCCAGCAGTTACAGGGGCCTCGGCGGCACAGATACGCAGTATTTT. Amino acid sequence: CASSYRGLGGTDTQYF.

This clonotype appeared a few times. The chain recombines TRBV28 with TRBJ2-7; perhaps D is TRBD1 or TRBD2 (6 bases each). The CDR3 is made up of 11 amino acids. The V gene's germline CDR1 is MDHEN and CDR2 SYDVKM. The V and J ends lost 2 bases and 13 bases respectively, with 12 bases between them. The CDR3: CASSLGGGQYF. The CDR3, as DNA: TGTGCCAGCAGTTTAGGAGGGGGTCAATACTTC. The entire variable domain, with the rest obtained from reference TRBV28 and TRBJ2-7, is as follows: DVKVTQSSRYLVKRTGEKVFLECVQDMDHENMFWYRQDPGLGLRLIYFSYDVKMKEKGDIPEGYSVSREKKERFSLILESASTNQTSMYLCASSLGGGQYFGPGTRLTVT.

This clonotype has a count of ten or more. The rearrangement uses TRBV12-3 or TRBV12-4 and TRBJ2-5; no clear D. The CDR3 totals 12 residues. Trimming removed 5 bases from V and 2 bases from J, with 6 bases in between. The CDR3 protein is CASSREQETQYF. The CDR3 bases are TGTGCCAGCAGTCGAGAGCAAGAGACCCAGTACTTC.

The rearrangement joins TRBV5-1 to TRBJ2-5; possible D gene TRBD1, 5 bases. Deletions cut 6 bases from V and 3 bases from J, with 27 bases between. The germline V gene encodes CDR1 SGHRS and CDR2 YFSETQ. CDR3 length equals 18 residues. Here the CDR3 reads CASTPNPTSGNLKETQYF. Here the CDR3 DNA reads TGCGCCAGCACCCCCAATCCCACTTCAGGGAACCTAAAAGAGACCCAGTACTTC.

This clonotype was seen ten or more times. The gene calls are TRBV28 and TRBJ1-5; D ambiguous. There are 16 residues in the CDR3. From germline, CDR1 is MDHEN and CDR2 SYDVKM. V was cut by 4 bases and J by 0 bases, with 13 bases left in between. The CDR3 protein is CASSSRTGYSNQPQHF. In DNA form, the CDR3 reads TGTGCCAGCAGTTCCCGGACCGGGTATAGCAATCAGCCCCAGCATTTT. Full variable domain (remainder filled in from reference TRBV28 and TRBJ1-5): DVKVTQSSRYLVKRTGEKVFLECVQDMDHENMFWYRQDPGLGLRLIYFSYDVKMKEKGDIPEGYSVSREKKERFSLILESASTNQTSMYLCASSSRTGYSNQPQHFGDGTRLSIL.

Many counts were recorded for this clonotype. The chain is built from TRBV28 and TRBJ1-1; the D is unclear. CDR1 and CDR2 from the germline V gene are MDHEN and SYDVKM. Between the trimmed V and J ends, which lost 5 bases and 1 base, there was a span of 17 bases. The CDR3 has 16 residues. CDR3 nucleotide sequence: TGTGCCAGCAGTCCTAGTTACGGATGGACGAACACTGAAGCTTTCTTT. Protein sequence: CASSPSYGWTNTEAFF.